A selection of T cell receptor beta chains follows, all from one sample in a study of T-cell reconstitution after alpha-beta-depleted transplantation in children. MiXCR was run by TCRdb on the PCR reads, yielding one entry per CDR3 protein. The profile covers about 17,000 distinct CDR3 sequences, with roughly 5.6% appearing a single time and about 7% taken by the ten largest. The specimen comprised PBMCs, sampled before TCRalphabeta/CD19-depleted stem cell transplant. The origin of the receptors is a boy aged 5-17 years with acute lymphoblastic leukemia, due to receive a stem cell transplant. Each CDR3 is given with its conserved first and last residue. A D gene is named only where the DNA matches it firmly.

v_call	d_call	cdr3_aa
TRBV7-2	-	CASSLEGGEQYF
TRBV27	-	CASSLSAGYGYTF
TRBV7-2	-	CASSYNPGAGQPQHF
TRBV28	-	CASSLSEVDTDTQYF
TRBV5-8	-	CASSLGGLRVEAFF
TRBV6-2/TRBV6-3	-	CASSSWTGGLYEQYF
TRBV12-3/TRBV12-4	-	CASKRGLSSYNEQFF
TRBV7-6	-	CASSPVEMNTEAFF
TRBV11-2	TRBD1	CASSIMGQGGEKETQYF
TRBV9	-	CASSVGSPTSDTQYF
TRBV5-1	-	CASSLGQNTGELFF
TRBV7-9	-	CASSLTVQNEQYF
TRBV12-3/TRBV12-4	-	CASSRREWNQPQHF
TRBV3-1	TRBD2	CACCPQGAGVLLTDTQYF
TRBV4-1	-	CASSQASGGRHLWSGYEQYF
TRBV7-3	-	CASSLWVVARGNEQFF
TRBV10-1	TRBD2	CASSESSGGFTDTQYF
TRBV12-3/TRBV12-4	-	CASSFVRETQYF
TRBV20-1	-	CSASPDPNTEAFF
TRBV4-3	TRBD2	CASSQVPGGGRTDTQYF
TRBV6-5	-	CASDRGWDTEAFF
TRBV7-7	TRBD2	CASSPLAGGNEQFF
TRBV18	TRBD1	CASSLVPGQGNNEKLFF
TRBV6-2/TRBV6-3	-	CASSAFGQSGGYTF
TRBV7-9	TRBD1	CASSPLDRANSPLHF
TRBV20-1	TRBD1	CSARGSGQGHSNQPQHF